This TCR beta chain was retrieved from a study of T cell repertoires in cytomegalovirus infection. As for the study in general: A matching HLA type, together with CMV infection, was signaled by public TCR beta signatures. Whole-study findings and limits: Predominance within the ex vivo response was attributable to HLA-C-restricted CMV-specific TCR beta clonotypes. Carriage of CMV together with the relevant HLA was identifiable through cumulative public TCR beta family frequency.

This clonotype was recorded at least ten times. What it recognizes is unknown. TCRdb re-called the reads through MiXCR, storing one row per CDR3 protein. This table has hundreds of thousands of distinct CDR3 sequences, approximately 30% appearing once. Sample: PBMCs. The sequence was collected from a human donor in good health (CMV status not recorded). Some clones in this sample may be carry-over from other donors' samples.

The CDR3 region is CASSFGLAANEQFF. CDR3 DNA sequence: TGTGCCAGCAGCTTTGGACTAGCGGCCAATGAGCAGTTCTTC. The rearrangement uses TRBV7-6 and TRBJ2-1, with TRBD2 matching 10 bases. Losses at the gene ends were 3 bases for V and 6 bases for J; bases not matched to a gene: 2. The CDR3 length is 14 residues. Germline lookup yields CDR1 SGHVS and CDR2 FNYEAQ.